This T cell receptor (beta chain) was recovered during a study of shared T cell receptors in the human thymus. CDR3 length: 17 residues. Germline V gene sequence: CDR1 SNHLY, CDR2 FYNNEI. Trimming stripped 7 bases from V and 5 bases from J, with 23 bases between. Sequenced by immunoSEQ multiplex PCR; TCRdb stores in-frame clones only, minus some. The table includes more than 550,000 clones, roughly 85% detected once. This clone was observed a handful of times. The sample also formed part of further work on human thymus T cells. Per that study: Reports from related research described highly overlapping thymic repertoires among unrelated individuals.

The sequence derives from a girl under three years old with a congenital heart defect. Sample: thymocytes. The rearrangement links TRBV2 to TRBJ2-2; the D gene is possibly TRBD1 (6 bases). The CDR3 sequence: CASTWARVGAFTGELFF. CDR3 bases: TGTGCCAGCACCTGGGCACGGGTGGGGGCTTTTACCGGGGAGCTGTTTTTT.